This T cell receptor (beta chain) originates from a study of T cell repertoires in cytomegalovirus infection. Turning to the study itself: Public signatures in TCR beta pointed to CMV infection and matching HLA type.

General study findings and limits: CMV-specific TCR beta clonotypes restricted by HLA-C were the ones dominating the ex vivo response.

There are a few counts of this clonotype. Antigen: not known. Germline values: CDR1 SEHNR, CDR2 FQNEAQ (reference sequence). Trimming took 5 bases from V and 6 from J; bases not matched to a gene: 3. This CDR3 region has 13 residues. TCRdb called the reads again in MiXCR, with one record for every CDR3 protein. The sample holds 100,000 to 150,000 distinct CDR3 sequences, around 25% seen once. Sample: PBMCs, sequenced either directly or after in vitro stimulation (not recorded which). This rearrangement joins TRBV7-9 to TRBJ2-2; the match to TRBD2 covers 7 bases. The receptor comes from a human donor in good health (CMV status not recorded). Some clones in this sample may be carry-over from other donors' samples. CDR3 bases: TGTGCCAGCAGCCGACTAGCTTCCGGGGAGCTGTTTTTT. Translation gives CASSRLASGELFF.